This T cell receptor (beta chain) is from a study of shared clonotypes between healthy human individuals. For the study at large: CD4 naive and CD4 memory each took three plates per donor, while CD8 naive took two and CD8 memory one.

The method was immunoSEQ multiplex PCR; TCRdb's version includes in-frame clones alone and lacks a portion of them. The sample lists around 100,000 clones; 67% were seen once. The CDR3 sequence is 15 residues long. Germline CDR1 and CDR2: SGHRS and YFSETQ. V dropped 4 bases and J dropped 8; count of bases not matched to a gene: 7. About this clone itself: Its antigen is currently unknown.

Study-wide results and limits: Sharing across four donors was highest in naive CD4 (roughly 5%) and lowest in memory CD8 (0.4%).

Material for sequencing was memory CD8+ T cells sorted from blood. Subset of the sample: CD45RO+ cells pooled with CCR7-negative TemRA cells. The chain uses TRBV5-1 and TRBJ2-1; 12 bases map to TRBD2. This TCR derives from a man aged 25 to 45 in good health. This CDR3 reads CASSLGLAGTDEQFF. The CDR3 region has the DNA TGCGCCAGCAGCCTCGGACTAGCGGGAACCGATGAGCAGTTCTTC.